Listed here are 27 T cell receptor beta chains from one sample, sequenced in a study of CD8 T cells in ankylosing spondylitis. For these TCRs, the target antigens are not known. TCRdb analysed the 5' RACE reads with MiXCR anew, one entry per CDR3 protein. The data hold hundreds of thousands of distinct CDR3 sequences, with approximately 20% observed a single time. Study observations and caveats: In ankylosing spondylitis blood, a motif of eight highly homologous TCR beta variants appeared characteristic.

Sample: blood, either unsorted or a sorted T cell fraction (not recorded which). These receptors were obtained from a male donor with ankylosing spondylitis.

In this sample, this clonotype turned up a few times. The chain uses TRBV3-1 and TRBJ1-2; no firm D call. Germline V gene sequence: CDR1 LGHDT, CDR2 YNNKEL (reference sequence). The germline V and J ends were trimmed by 1 base and 1 base, with 13 bases remaining between them. This CDR3 region has 16 residues. The CDR3 DNA sequence: TGTGCCAGCAGCCAAGCCTGGACTAAGCGTAACTATGGCTACACCTTC. It specifies CASSQAWTKRNYGYTF. The full variable domain, completed using reference TRBV3-1 and TRBJ1-2, is DTAVSQTPKYLVTQMGNDKSIKCEQNLGHDTMYWYKQDSKKFLKIMFSYNNKELIINETVPNRFSPKSPDKAHLNLHINSLELGDSAVYFCASSQAWTKRNYGYTFGSGTRLTVV.

This chain links TRBV20-1 with TRBJ1-1; a weak D match, TRBD1 (5 bases). Looked up from germline, CDR1 is DFQATT and CDR2 is SNEGSKA (reference sequence). This CDR3 has 13 residues. V lost 4 bases to trimming and J lost 3 bases, with 12 bases between them. The CDR3 nucleotides are TGCAGTGCTACAGATACGACAGACACTGAAGCTTTCTTT. Amino acids: CSATDTTDTEAFF.

This clonotype was seen at least ten times. The chain couples TRBV20-1 to TRBJ2-1, with a possible D match to TRBD1 (6 bases). The CDR3 loop spans 14 amino acids. The germline CDR1 and CDR2 sequences are DFQATT and SNEGSKA (reference sequence). V was cut by 3 bases and J by 4 bases, with 13 bases left in between. CDR3 region: CSASPVTGYNEQFF. The DNA for the CDR3 is TGCAGTGCTAGCCCTGTGACAGGTTACAATGAGCAGTTCTTC.

This clonotype was counted only a few times. The chain recombines TRBV7-3 with TRBJ2-1; D ambiguous. V was trimmed by 0 bases and J by 7 bases, leaving 7 bases between them. The CDR3 is made up of 13 amino acids. CDR1 is SGHTA, CDR2 FQGTGA, per germline. CDR3 loop: CASSLTLGNEQFF. The CDR3 DNA is TGTGCCAGCAGCTTAACGTTGGGAAATGAGCAGTTCTTC.

This rearrangement joins TRBV29-1 to TRBJ2-7; a weak D match, TRBD2 (6 bases). The CDR3 loop spans 11 amino acids. The germline V and J ends were trimmed by 2 bases and 6 bases, with 8 bases remaining between them. The germline V gene has CDR1 SQVTM and CDR2 ANQGSEA. CDR3 region: CSVERDSEQYF. CDR3 coding DNA: TGCAGCGTTGAACGGGACTCCGAGCAGTACTTC.

This clonotype appeared many times. CDR3 DNA sequence: TGTGCCAGCAGCTTAGTTGCAAATGAGCAGTTCTTC. It translates to CASSLVANEQFF. This chain joins TRBV7-9 and TRBJ2-1; D remains unclear. The V and J ends lost 1 base and 7 bases respectively, with 5 bases between them. The CDR3 spans 12 residues. Germline assignment: CDR1 SEHNR and CDR2 FQNEAQ (reference sequence).

This clonotype was observed a few times. The chain carries TRBV7-9 and TRBJ2-1, with a weak D call TRBD1 (5 bases). Germline V lookup: CDR1 SEHNR, CDR2 FQNEAQ (reference sequence). V lost 1 base, J lost 7 bases, and 11 bases lay in between. This CDR3 is built from 14 residues. This chain's CDR3 is CASSLGGDGNEQFF. CDR3 sequence (DNA): TGTGCCAGCAGCTTAGGGGGCGACGGGAATGAGCAGTTCTTC.

The CDR3 protein is CASRQQDFGEKLFF. CDR3 DNA sequence: TGTGCCAGCAGGCAACAGGACTTTGGGGAAAAACTGTTTTTT. This chain connects TRBV6-1 to TRBJ1-4; tentative D call: TRBD1 (5 bases). There are 14 residues in the CDR3. CDR1 and CDR2 (germline): MNHNS, SASEGT. Trimming left V 6 bases short and J 8 bases short, with 16 bases between.

This clonotype has more than one count but fewer than ten. V is TRBV6-2 or TRBV6-3 and J is TRBJ2-2; D gene uncertain. Trimming pared 6 bases from V and 5 bases from J, leaving 10 bases between. CDR1 MNHEY and CDR2 SVGEGT come from the germline V gene. This CDR3 is 13 amino acids long. In DNA, the CDR3 is TGTGCCAGCAGCCCCTTCAGTACCGGGGAGCTGTTTTTT. Protein product: CASSPFSTGELFF.

This chain connects TRBV6-5 to TRBJ2-7; TRBD2 agrees at 8 bases. Trimming removed 2 bases from V and 4 bases from J; junction bases left unmatched: 7. The CDR3 has 15 amino acids. CDR1 MNHEY and CDR2 SVGAGI come from the germline V gene. CDR3 sequence: CASSYTPGLEYEQYF. The CDR3 DNA is TGTGCCAGCAGTTACACACCGGGACTAGAGTACGAGCAGTACTTC.

The rearrangement joins TRBV20-1 to TRBJ2-7; 8 nucleotides match TRBD2. The V gene's germline CDR1 is DFQATT and CDR2 SNEGSKA (reference sequence). The CDR3 is 15 residues long. J gave up 7 bases and V 6 bases, and 17 bases lay outside the gene matches. This CDR3 reads CSASLEVAGGGEQYF. The CDR3 bases are TGCAGTGCCTCCTTGGAGGTTGCGGGAGGTGGGGAGCAGTACTTC.

The V and J genes are TRBV7-9 and TRBJ2-5, with D uncertain. The germline CDR1 and CDR2 sequences are SEHNR and FQNEAQ (reference sequence). The V and J ends lost 6 bases and 1 base respectively, with 12 bases between them. The CDR3 length is 14 residues. The CDR3 reads CASSGPSIQETQYF. The CDR3 DNA reads as TGTGCCAGCAGTGGGCCCTCGATCCAAGAGACCCAGTACTTC.

Ten or more counts support this clonotype. The V and J genes are TRBV28 and TRBJ2-1; D tentatively fits TRBD1 or TRBD2 (5 bases each). Trimming took off 8 bases at V and 5 bases at J, with 13 bases between the two ends. Germline CDR1 MDHEN, CDR2 SYDVKM. This CDR3 has 13 amino acids. DNA of the CDR3: TGTGCCAGCGGCCCTGAGGGGAACAATGAGCAGTTCTTC. This gives the protein CASGPEGNNEQFF.

This clonotype was counted many times. V gene TRBV29-1 combines with J gene TRBJ2-1; unclear D gene. The V end was cut by 4 bases, the J end by 6 bases, with 7 bases between. Germline values: CDR1 SQVTM, CDR2 ANQGSEA. CDR3 length equals 11 residues. The CDR3 protein is CSVVTGNEQFF. CDR3 sequence (DNA): TGCAGCGTTGTAACGGGCAATGAGCAGTTCTTC.

This clonotype was detected a few times. The rearrangement links TRBV21-1 to TRBJ1-3. TRBV21-1 is an annotated pseudogene. This CDR3 spans 12 amino acids. CDR3 sequence reads: CALTGPGNTIYF. The CDR3 DNA sequence: TGTGCGTTGACAGGCCCTGGAAACACCATATATTTT.

This clonotype came up a few times. V usage is TRBV14 and J usage is TRBJ2-2; TRBD1 matches at 8 bases. This CDR3 is built from 17 residues. CDR1 and CDR2 from the germline V gene are SGHDN and FVKESK. J was trimmed by 4 bases and V by 0 bases; bases with no gene match: 7. The CDR3 protein is CASSQDSRDRTTGELFF. DNA for the CDR3: TGTGCCAGCAGCCAAGATTCACGGGACAGGACCACCGGGGAGCTGTTTTTT.

The genes are TRBV12-5 and TRBJ2-3; 7 bases are shared with TRBD2. The CDR3 has 16 amino acids. The J segment lost 4 bases and the V segment lost 7 bases, leaving 14 bases of the junction unmatched. CDR1 and CDR2 from the germline V gene are LGHNT and FRNRAP. CDR3 sequence reads: CASAPPLRGRSDTQYF. The CDR3 DNA reads TGTGCTAGTGCCCCCCCGCTGCGGGGGAGGTCAGATACGCAGTATTTT.

In this sample, this clonotype turned up a few times. The chain links TRBV2 to TRBJ2-6; D unresolved. The CDR3 length is 16 residues. The V gene's germline CDR1 is SNHLY and CDR2 FYNNEI. The ends were cut back, 7 bases at V and 0 bases at J, with 13 bases in the middle. This CDR3 is CASIKSTNSGANVLTF. The CDR3 DNA is TGTGCCAGCATTAAATCTACCAACTCTGGGGCCAACGTCCTGACTTTC.

This clonotype was detected a few times. The J gene is TRBJ2-1, the V gene TRBV3-1; no firm D call. Germline assignment: CDR1 LGHDT and CDR2 YNNKEL (reference sequence). There are 18 residues in the CDR3. V was cut by 0 bases and J by 3 bases, with 18 bases left in between. The CDR3, as DNA: TGTGCCAGCAGCCAAGATCCTGAGAACAGCCAATACTACAATGAGCAGTTCTTC. Protein sequence: CASSQDPENSQYYNEQFF.

This clonotype occurred a few times. J is TRBJ2-1 and V is TRBV7-9; D not resolved. V was pared by 5 bases and J by 10 bases, with 12 bases between. The germline V gene encodes CDR1 SEHNR and CDR2 FQNEAQ (reference sequence). The length of the CDR3 is 12 residues. This CDR3 is CASSQMGMEQFF. The CDR3 DNA reads as TGTGCCAGCAGCCAAATGGGGATGGAGCAGTTCTTC.

This clonotype was seen more than once but under ten times. The CDR3 protein is CASSLLASTEAFF. The CDR3, as DNA: TGTGCCAGCAGTTTGTTGGCGAGCACTGAAGCTTTCTTT. V usage is TRBV27 and J usage is TRBJ1-1; the D is unclear. Trimming took 3 bases from V and 4 from J, leaving 9 bases between them. CDR3 length: 13 amino acids. Per germline, CDR1 MNHEY and CDR2 SMNVEV (reference sequence).

The V and J genes are TRBV2 and TRBJ2-5, with 12 bases that match TRBD1. The V and J ends lost 4 bases and 4 bases, in that order; junction bases with no gene match: 10. This CDR3 has 17 amino acids. The germline gives CDR1 SNHLY, CDR2 FYNNEI. The CDR3 is CASSGTAGTGGGETQYF. DNA for the CDR3: TGTGCCAGCAGTGGAACTGCCGGGACAGGGGGCGGAGAGACCCAGTACTTC.

This clonotype came up a few times. The gene calls are TRBV15 and TRBJ1-1; D is perhaps TRBD1 (5 bases). The CDR3 loop spans 15 amino acids. V was trimmed by 5 bases and J by 6 bases, leaving 19 bases between them. Germline CDR1 LNHNV, CDR2 YYDKDF (reference sequence). In DNA form, the CDR3 reads TGTGCCACCAGCGGGGGGACTCTTGTAGTCGCTGAAGCTTTCTTT. Protein product: CATSGGTLVVAEAFF.

This clonotype occurred a few times. This chain joins TRBV20-1 and TRBJ2-1; no definite D call. Germline CDR1 reads DFQATT; CDR2 reads SNEGSKA (reference sequence). The CDR3 covers 15 residues. Deletions cut 3 bases from V and 7 bases from J, with 19 bases between. In DNA form, the CDR3 reads TGCAGTGCTAGGTTAATTGAACCCGTCGGGAATGAGCAGTTCTTC. It specifies CSARLIEPVGNEQFF.

This clonotype has more than one count but fewer than ten. The CDR3 is CASSLVPWGETNEKLFF. In DNA form, the CDR3 reads TGCGCCAGCAGCCTAGTGCCTTGGGGGGAAACTAATGAAAAACTGTTTTTT. This chain links TRBV4-1 with TRBJ1-4; weak D call: TRBD1 (5 bases). Germline V CDR1 and CDR2: MGHRA, YSYEKL. Trimming left V 4 bases short and J 1 base short, with 16 bases between. CDR3 length: 17 residues.

The chain combines TRBV18 with TRBJ2-1; no firm D call. The germline V gene encodes CDR1 KGHSH and CDR2 LQKENI. The CDR3 is 15 amino acids. V was trimmed by 2 bases and J by 8 bases, leaving 16 bases between them. In nucleotides, the CDR3 is TGTGCCAGCTCACCAGAACTAACCCTACTATATGAGCAGTTCTTC. Protein: CASSPELTLLYEQFF.

The genes are TRBV27 and TRBJ2-1; 11 bases fit TRBD1. The CDR3 sequence is 14 residues long. Per the germline V gene, CDR1 is MNHEY and CDR2 is SMNVEV (reference sequence). The V gene end was trimmed by 4 bases and the J gene end by 8 bases; junction bases not matched to a gene: 4. The CDR3 DNA reads as TGTGCCAGCAGTTGGGGACAGGGGGATTATGAGCAGTTCTTC. Amino acid sequence: CASSWGQGDYEQFF.